The 19 T cell receptor beta chains below come from one sample, sequenced in a study of identical twins. TCRdb reprocessed the 5' RACE reads with MiXCR, giving one entry per CDR3 protein. The table has 1,800,000 or so distinct CDR3 sequences, 32% seen once. The sample was cord blood. Receptor source: a newborn girl in good health.

The CDR3 DNA reads TGTGCCAGCAGCCGTAAGGGGACACCGCAAGAGACCCAGTACTTC. It specifies CASSRKGTPQETQYF. The chain joins TRBV12-3 or TRBV12-4 to TRBJ2-5, with D perhaps TRBD1 (6 bases). The CDR3 length is 15 residues. V was cut by 6 bases and J by 2 bases, with 16 bases left in between.

This chain joins TRBV25-1 and TRBJ1-4, with a weak D call TRBD1 (6 bases). CDR1 is MGHDK, CDR2 SYGVNS, per germline. The CDR3 is 15 residues long. V lost 5 bases, J lost 8 bases, and 18 bases lay in between. The CDR3 protein is CASSLRDRFGEKLFF. The DNA of the CDR3 is TGTGCCAGCAGTCTTAGAGACAGGTTCGGGGAAAAACTGTTTTTT.

J is TRBJ2-1 and V is TRBV7-9; D remains ambiguous. The CDR3 sequence is 15 residues long. V was clipped by 4 bases and J by 1 base, with 11 bases between them. Germline lookup yields CDR1 SEHNR and CDR2 FQNEAQ (reference sequence). The DNA of the CDR3 is TGTGCCAGCAGCTCAGCACGCGGTTCCTACAATGAGCAGTTCTTC. Its translation: CASSSARGSYNEQFF.

This clonotype showed up many times. This chain uses TRBV4-2 with TRBJ1-2; no firm D call. CDR3 length equals 17 residues. Trimming removed 4 bases from V and 0 bases from J, with 18 bases in between. Germline CDR1 LGHNA, CDR2 YNFKEQ. CDR3: CASSPTGERTPNYGYTF. The CDR3, as DNA: TGTGCCAGCAGCCCAACGGGTGAACGGACTCCTAACTATGGCTACACCTTC.

The rearrangement joins TRBV28 to TRBJ2-1; D perhaps matches TRBD2 (5 bases). The CDR3 extends over 16 amino acids. CDR1 and CDR2 from the germline V gene are MDHEN and SYDVKM. Trimming took 3 bases from V and 0 from J, leaving 12 bases between them. The CDR3 bases are TGTGCCAGCAGTTTGCGGGCAGCGGACTCCTACAATGAGCAGTTCTTC. Encoded protein: CASSLRAADSYNEQFF. The full variable domain, with the rest looked up from reference TRBV28 and TRBJ2-1, is DVKVTQSSRYLVKRTGEKVFLECVQDMDHENMFWYRQDPGLGLRLIYFSYDVKMKEKGDIPEGYSVSREKKERFSLILESASTNQTSMYLCASSLRAADSYNEQFFGPGTRLTVL.

The sample holds a few counts of this clonotype. The chain uses TRBV3-1 and TRBJ2-1; D is perhaps TRBD1 (6 bases). This CDR3 is built from 15 residues. The germline V gene encodes CDR1 LGHDT and CDR2 YNNKEL (reference sequence). Trimming left V 6 bases short and J 0 bases short, with 12 bases between. CDR3 protein: CASRRRTASYNEQFF. CDR3 DNA: TGTGCCAGCAGACGCCGGACAGCCTCCTACAATGAGCAGTTCTTC.

Of note for this clonotype: A junction end diverges from the germline sequence, so it may reflect a read error. V gene TRBV6-1 combines with J gene TRBJ2-5; 7 bases are shared with TRBD1. Per the germline V gene, CDR1 is MNHNS and CDR2 is SASEGT. The CDR3 totals 14 residues. CDR3 loop: CASTLTGSQEAQYF. CDR3 DNA sequence: TGTGCCAGCACCCTGACAGGGTCCCAAGAGGCCCAGTACTTC.

The chain combines TRBV28 with TRBJ2-1, with D tentatively TRBD1 or TRBD2 (5 bases each). V was clipped by 5 bases and J by 13 bases, with 15 bases between them. The germline V gene encodes CDR1 MDHEN and CDR2 SYDVKM. The CDR3 is 12 residues long. CDR3 nucleotide sequence: TGTGCCAGCAGTCCCCGCAGGGAGACCCAGTTCTTC. It yields the protein CASSPRRETQFF.

A few counts support this clonotype. The rearrangement uses TRBV10-1 and TRBJ1-2; D is undetermined. This CDR3 has 13 residues. Trimming removed 3 bases from V and 2 bases from J, with 7 bases in between. Germline CDR1 is WNHNN and CDR2 is SYGVQD (reference sequence). CDR3 sequence (DNA): TGCGCCAGCAGTGAACAACAGAACTATGGCTACACCTTC. This codes for CASSEQQNYGYTF.

The chain uses TRBV5-5 and TRBJ2-1; D is undetermined. Germline lookup yields CDR1 SGHKS and CDR2 YYEKEE (reference sequence). The CDR3 extends over 14 amino acids. The V gene lost 2 bases and the J gene lost 8 bases, with 14 bases spanning the gap. As DNA, the CDR3 is TGTGCCAGCAGCTTATTTGGTCCTGGCGATGAGCAGTTCTTC. It yields the protein CASSLFGPGDEQFF.

The chain has TRBV5-6 and TRBJ2-5; 7 bases are shared with TRBD2. The DNA matches TRBJ2-7 better at its end, which makes the J call doubtful. From germline, CDR1 is SGHDT and CDR2 YYEEEE. The CDR3 contains 15 residues. The CDR3 spells CASSRRGRDPYEQYF. In DNA form, the CDR3 reads TGTGCCAGCAGCCGTCGGGGGAGGGACCCCTACGAGCAGTACTTC.

This clonotype was seen more than once but under ten times. The chain recombines TRBV29-1 with TRBJ2-3, with TRBD2 as a possible D gene (6 bases). Germline V CDR1 and CDR2: SQVTM, ANQGSEA. V was shortened by 7 bases and J by 5 bases, with 10 bases between the two germline ends. The CDR3 runs 11 residues. This chain's CDR3 is CSGKAGDTQYF. CDR3 bases: TGCAGCGGGAAAGCGGGAGATACGCAGTATTTT.

This chain uses TRBV20-1 with TRBJ2-3; 7 bases are a match to TRBD2. The V gene end was trimmed by 0 bases and the J gene end by 4 bases; junction bases not matched to a gene: 10. The CDR3 covers 16 residues. Germline V lookup: CDR1 DFQATT, CDR2 SNEGSKA (reference sequence). DNA for the CDR3: TGCAGTGCTAGAGATAGGCCAGCGGGGAGGCCAGATACGCAGTATTTT. Amino acids: CSARDRPAGRPDTQYF.

This clonotype was observed a handful of times. V usage is TRBV7-9 and J usage is TRBJ1-6; D gene unclear. Per the germline V gene, CDR1 is SEHNR and CDR2 is FQNEAQ (reference sequence). Between the trimmed V and J ends, which lost 5 bases and 10 bases, there was a span of 9 bases. This CDR3 comprises 12 residues. The CDR3 nucleotides read TGTGCCAGCAGCACCGAGAGGTCACCCCTCCACTTT. It is translated as CASSTERSPLHF.

A single count supports this clonotype. The chain has TRBV4-1 and TRBJ1-2, with D tentatively TRBD1 (5 bases). This CDR3 is 16 amino acids long. The V and J ends lost 1 base and 3 bases respectively, with 15 bases between them. CDR1 and CDR2 from the germline V gene are MGHRA and YSYEKL. CDR3 coding DNA: TGCGCCAGCAGCCAAGGCGGTTTGGGGGTGGACTATGGCTACACCTTC. This sequence encodes CASSQGGLGVDYGYTF.

V is TRBV6-5 and J is TRBJ2-3; 7 positions match TRBD1. The CDR3 loop spans 16 amino acids. Germline loops: CDR1 MNHEY, CDR2 SVGAGI. J was trimmed by 4 bases and V by 2 bases; bases with no gene match: 9. In DNA, the CDR3 is TGTGCCAGCAGTTACCCGACAGGGTCGGGGTCAGATACGCAGTATTTT. As protein: CASSYPTGSGSDTQYF.

This chain links TRBV25-1 with TRBJ1-2; the D gene is possibly TRBD1 (6 bases). Between the trimmed V and J ends, which lost 8 bases and 4 bases, there was a span of 14 bases. This CDR3 is built from 13 residues. In germline, CDR1 is MGHDK, CDR2 SYGVNS. CDR3 amino acids: CASGLQGTYGYTF. The CDR3 DNA follows: TGTGCCAGCGGACTACAGGGAACCTATGGCTACACCTTC.

This clonotype was recorded a few times. As DNA, the CDR3 is TGTGCCAGCAGTGAGCTAGTTACAGATACGCAGTATTTT. Protein product: CASSELVTDTQYF. The rearrangement uses TRBV6-1 and TRBJ2-3; no firm D call. The germline V and J ends were trimmed by 3 bases and 3 bases, with 7 bases remaining between them. The CDR3 runs to 13 residues. Germline-derived CDR1 and CDR2 are MNHNS and SASEGT.

The J gene is TRBJ1-5, the V gene TRBV20-1; TRBD1 is a possible D gene (6 bases). The V end was cut by 0 bases, the J end by 5 bases, with 17 bases between. Germline V CDR1 and CDR2: DFQATT, SNEGSKA (reference sequence). This CDR3 has 16 amino acids. The CDR3 spells CSARDPRPQGYQPQHF. The DNA of the CDR3 is TGCAGTGCTAGAGATCCACGACCGCAGGGGTATCAGCCCCAGCATTTT.